This TCR beta chain stems from a study of cytomegalovirus exposure and HLA in healthy donors. Regarding the study as a whole: As was reported, the HLA-A and HLA-B alleles of most subjects were accurately predicted from TCR beta sequences. Later analysis identified around 15,000 TCR beta sequences associated with HLA alleles, using a false discovery rate threshold of 0.05.

This clone appeared a few times. Its specificity is not known. PCR involved 60 Vbeta and 13 Jbeta primers. Profiling relied on immunoSEQ multiplex PCR, and the TCRdb table lists in-frame clones only, not all of them. This table has 120,000 or so clones, over 65% appearing once. The V and J ends lost 5 bases and 7 bases, in that order; junction bases with no gene match: 8. The V gene's germline CDR1 is GTSNPN and CDR2 SVGIG (reference sequence). The CDR3 is made up of 14 amino acids. This sequence joins TRBV30 and TRBJ2-1, with 10 bases aligning to TRBD2. Sequencing input: PBMCs. The origin of this receptor is a man aged 25-40 years in good health and CMV-seropositive. CDR3 sequence reads: CAWSLAGGGNEQFF. The CDR3 DNA reads TGTGCCTGGTCCTTAGCGGGGGGAGGGAATGAGCAGTTCTTC.